A selection of T cell receptor beta chains follows, all from one sample in a study of T cells in Graves' hyperthyroidism and ophthalmopathy. Via MiXCR, TCRdb re-called the multiplex PCR reads, giving one row per CDR3 protein. The sample lists roughly 330,000 distinct CDR3 sequences, around a sixth occurring once. The sample taken for sequencing was blood. Receptors were obtained from a young man with Graves' hyperthyroidism. The conserved cysteine and the conserved F or W are not part of the CDR3 here.

TRBV28,TRBJ1-5,ASSFDAQGFLNQPQH
TRBV12-3/TRBV12-4,TRBJ2-7,ASTQGLAVYEQY
TRBV27,TRBJ2-1,ASSLRGLAGNEQF
TRBV4-1,TRBJ2-1,ASSQDPWTGGNWDEQF
TRBV5-1,TRBJ2-2,ASSLEDTGELF
TRBV10-1,TRBJ2-1,ASSGTGEGYNEQF
TRBV30,TRBJ2-7,AWSGGYEQY
TRBV19,TRBJ1-2,ASSTQGIYGYT
TRBV28,TRBJ1-2,AISFGTERGYT
TRBV4-1,TRBJ2-7,ASSQVHTYEQY
TRBV11-3,TRBJ2-2,ASSQMRAGELF
TRBV4-1,TRBJ1-5,ASSHWGGNQPQH
TRBV5-1,TRBJ2-7,ASTVSSGTGSYEQY
TRBV12-3/TRBV12-4,TRBJ2-1,ASREGSGGYNEQF
TRBV20-1,TRBJ2-7,SARDRTENYEQY
TRBV18,TRBJ1-1,ASSPPSEGSNTEAF
TRBV28,TRBJ2-7,ASSLIRTLPYEQY
TRBV5-1,TRBJ2-1,ASSLGPGYNEQF
TRBV30,TRBJ2-3,AWSVSGETQY
TRBV15,TRBJ2-1,ATSRTGLAGGEQF
TRBV7-9,TRBJ2-5,ASSQHSGSETQY
TRBV20-1,TRBJ2-1,SARGPSGNEQF
TRBV2,TRBJ2-7,ASGAQVVYEQY
TRBV19,TRBJ1-5,ASSINEGGQPQH
TRBV30,TRBJ2-3,AWSIRPRDTQY
TRBV30,TRBJ1-5,AWSVGFRSQPQH
TRBV5-4,TRBJ2-5,ASRTGLAGGEETQY
TRBV28,TRBJ2-1,ASSLLYRGRGNEQF
TRBV3-1,TRBJ1-4,ASSQGPEKLF
TRBV7-9,TRBJ2-1,ASSLDGQGYEQF
TRBV3-1,TRBJ2-1,ASSQDWGRNYNEQF
TRBV7-9,TRBJ2-1,ASSFAVLASEQF
TRBV3-1,TRBJ2-1,ASVGLGSDNEQF
TRBV28,TRBJ2-4,ASSPRTDLAKNIQY